The clone carrying this T cell receptor beta chain occurred a few times. The antigen is undetermined. Primers: 60 Vbeta forward and 13 Jbeta reverse. TCRdb's table, derived via immunoSEQ multiplex PCR, lists solely in-frame clones and lacks some. Altogether about 160,000 clones are present, approximately 77% being singletons, with the ten largest covering about 2.3%. The CDR3 has 15 residues. From germline, CDR1 is SEHNR and CDR2 FQNEAQ (reference sequence). V was pared by 0 bases and J by 3 bases, with 1 base of the junction left unmatched. The record originates from a study of cytomegalovirus exposure and HLA in healthy donors. Findings of the study overall: In vitro work confirmed that a few CMV-associated chains recognize CMV antigens.

Sequencing was carried out using PBMCs. The V gene is TRBV7-9, the J gene TRBJ2-3, with 9 positions matching TRBD2. This TCR was sampled from a female donor in good health and CMV-seronegative. CDR3 nucleotide sequence: TGTGCCAGCAGCTTAGCTAGCGGGAGTACAGATACGCAGTATTTT. Protein: CASSLASGSTDTQYF.